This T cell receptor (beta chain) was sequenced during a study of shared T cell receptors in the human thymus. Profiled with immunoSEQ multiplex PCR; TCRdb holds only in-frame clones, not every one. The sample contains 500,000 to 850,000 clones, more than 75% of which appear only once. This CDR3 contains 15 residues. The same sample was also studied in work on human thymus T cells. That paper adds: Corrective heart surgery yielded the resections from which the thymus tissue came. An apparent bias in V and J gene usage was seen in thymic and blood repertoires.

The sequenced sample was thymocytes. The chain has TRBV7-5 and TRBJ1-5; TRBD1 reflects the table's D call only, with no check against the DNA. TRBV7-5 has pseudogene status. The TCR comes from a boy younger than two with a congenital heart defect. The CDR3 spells CVRSPPDRVNQPQHF. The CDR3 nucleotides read TGTGTCAGAAGCCCGCCGGACAGGGTCAATCAGCCCCAGCATTTT.